This T cell receptor (beta chain) was observed in a study of T-cell reconstitution after alpha-beta-depleted transplantation in children. Molecular barcoding with unique molecular identifiers was used for the TCRbeta library. Using its own MiXCR run on the PCR reads, TCRdb lists one record per CDR3 protein. The table has approximately 240,000 distinct CDR3 sequences, 8.5% to 10% seen once. Trimming removed 6 bases from V and 2 bases from J, with 11 bases in between. The CDR3 length is 14 residues. The sample holds a few counts of this clonotype. The sample consisted of PBMCs from the stem cell graft donor, taken from the stem cell graft. The V and J genes are TRBV12-3 or TRBV12-4 and TRBJ1-5; D is perhaps TRBD1 (5 bases). The receptor was isolated from a human donor who donated a stem cell graft to a child with acute lymphoblastic leukemia. CDR3 in amino acids: CASRLGGGNQPQHF. The CDR3 bases are TGTGCCAGCAGGCTGGGGGGGGGCAATCAGCCCCAGCATTTT.